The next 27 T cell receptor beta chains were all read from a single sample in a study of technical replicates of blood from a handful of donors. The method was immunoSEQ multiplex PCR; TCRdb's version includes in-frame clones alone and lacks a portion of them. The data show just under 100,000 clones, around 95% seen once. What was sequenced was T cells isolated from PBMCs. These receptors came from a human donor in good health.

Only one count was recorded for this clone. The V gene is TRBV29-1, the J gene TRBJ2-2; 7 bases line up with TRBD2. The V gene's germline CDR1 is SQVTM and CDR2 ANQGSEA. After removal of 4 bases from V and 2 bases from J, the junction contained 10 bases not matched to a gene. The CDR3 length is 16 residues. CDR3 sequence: CSVALGLADNTGELFF. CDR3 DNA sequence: TGCAGCGTTGCCCTGGGGCTAGCGGACAACACCGGGGAGCTGTTTTTT.

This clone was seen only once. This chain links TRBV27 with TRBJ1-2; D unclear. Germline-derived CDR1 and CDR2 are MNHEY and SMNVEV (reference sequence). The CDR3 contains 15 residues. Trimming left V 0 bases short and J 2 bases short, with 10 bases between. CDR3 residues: CASSLSEATNYGYTF. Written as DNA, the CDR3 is TGTGCCAGCAGTTTATCGGAGGCCACCAACTATGGCTACACCTTC.

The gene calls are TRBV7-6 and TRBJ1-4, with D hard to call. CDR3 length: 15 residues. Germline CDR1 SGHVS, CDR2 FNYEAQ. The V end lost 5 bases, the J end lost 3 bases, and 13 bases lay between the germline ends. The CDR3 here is CASSHPPVSNEKLFF. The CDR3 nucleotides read TGTGCCAGCAGCCATCCCCCGGTTTCTAATGAAAAACTGTTTTTT.

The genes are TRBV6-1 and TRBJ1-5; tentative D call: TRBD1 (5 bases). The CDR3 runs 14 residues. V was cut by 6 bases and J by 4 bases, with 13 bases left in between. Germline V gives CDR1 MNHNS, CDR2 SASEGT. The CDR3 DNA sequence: TGTGCCAGCAGATTGCTGGGGGGTAATCAGCCCCAGCATTTT. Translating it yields CASRLLGGNQPQHF.

The CDR3 nucleotides are TGTGCCAGCAGCGTCGGGGGGGTCGATAATTCACCCCTCCACTTT. This codes for CASSVGGVDNSPLHF. This rearrangement joins TRBV9 to TRBJ1-6, with TRBD1 as a possible D gene (5 bases). Between the trimmed V and J ends, which lost 2 bases and 5 bases, there was a span of 11 bases. Germline CDR1 SGDLS, CDR2 YYNGEE. The CDR3 has 15 amino acids.

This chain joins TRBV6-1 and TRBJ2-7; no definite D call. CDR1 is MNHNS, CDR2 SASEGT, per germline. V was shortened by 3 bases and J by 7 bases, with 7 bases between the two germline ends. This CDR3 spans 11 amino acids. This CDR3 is CASSEYKEQYF. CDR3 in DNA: TGTGCCAGCAGTGAGTACAAAGAGCAGTACTTC.

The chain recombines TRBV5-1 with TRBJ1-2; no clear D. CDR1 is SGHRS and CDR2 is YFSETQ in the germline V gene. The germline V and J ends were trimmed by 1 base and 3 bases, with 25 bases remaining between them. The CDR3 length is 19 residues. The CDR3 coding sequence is TGCGCCAGCAGCTTGAGGACCCTTACCTATAATAGCGGGGACTATGGCTACACCTTC. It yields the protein CASSLRTLTYNSGDYGYTF.

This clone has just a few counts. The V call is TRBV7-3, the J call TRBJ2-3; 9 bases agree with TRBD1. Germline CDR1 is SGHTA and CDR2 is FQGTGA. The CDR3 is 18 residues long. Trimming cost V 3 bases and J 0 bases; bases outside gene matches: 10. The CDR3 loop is CASSFTGTGLTSTDTQYF. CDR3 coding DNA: TGTGCCAGCAGCTTTACCGGGACAGGGCTTACTAGCACAGATACGCAGTATTTT.

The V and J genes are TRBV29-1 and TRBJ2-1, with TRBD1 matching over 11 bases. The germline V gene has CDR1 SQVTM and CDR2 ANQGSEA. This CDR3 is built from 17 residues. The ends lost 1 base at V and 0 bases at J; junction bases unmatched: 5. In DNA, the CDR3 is TGCAGCGTTGAAGGGACAGGGGGCGAGAGCTCCTACAATGAGCAGTTCTTC. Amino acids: CSVEGTGGESSYNEQFF.

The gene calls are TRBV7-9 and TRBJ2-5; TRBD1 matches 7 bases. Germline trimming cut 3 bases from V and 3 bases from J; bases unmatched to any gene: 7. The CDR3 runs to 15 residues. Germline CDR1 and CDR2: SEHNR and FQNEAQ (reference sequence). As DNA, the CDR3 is TGTGCCAGCAGCTTTTTGTCCGGGACAGAAGAGACCCAGTACTTC. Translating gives CASSFLSGTEETQYF. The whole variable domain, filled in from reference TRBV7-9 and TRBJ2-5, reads DTGVSQNPRHKITKRGQNVTFRCDPISEHNRLYWYRQTLGQGPEFLTYFQNEAQLEKSRLLSDRFSAERPKGSFSTLEIQRTEQGDSAMYLCASSFLSGTEETQYFGPGTRLLVL.

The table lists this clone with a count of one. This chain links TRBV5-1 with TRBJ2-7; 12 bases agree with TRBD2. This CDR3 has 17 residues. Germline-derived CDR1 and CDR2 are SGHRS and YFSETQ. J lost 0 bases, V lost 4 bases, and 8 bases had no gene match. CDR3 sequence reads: CASSILPTSGSSYEQYF. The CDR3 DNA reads TGCGCCAGCAGCATCCTCCCGACTAGCGGGAGCTCCTACGAGCAGTACTTC.

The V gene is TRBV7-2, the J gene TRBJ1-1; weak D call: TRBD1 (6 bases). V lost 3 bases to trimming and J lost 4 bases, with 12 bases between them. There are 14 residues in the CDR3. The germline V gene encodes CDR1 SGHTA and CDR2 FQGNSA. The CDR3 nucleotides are TGTGCCAGCAGCTTCAGGGGAGGGGTCACTGAAGCTTTCTTT. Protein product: CASSFRGGVTEAFF.

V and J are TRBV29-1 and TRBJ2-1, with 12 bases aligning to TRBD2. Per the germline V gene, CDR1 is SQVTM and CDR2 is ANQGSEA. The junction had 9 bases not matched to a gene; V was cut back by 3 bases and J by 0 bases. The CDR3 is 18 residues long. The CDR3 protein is CSVDPSGGAMSSYNEQFF. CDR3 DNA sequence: TGCAGCGTTGATCCTAGCGGGGGGGCTATGAGCTCCTACAATGAGCAGTTCTTC.

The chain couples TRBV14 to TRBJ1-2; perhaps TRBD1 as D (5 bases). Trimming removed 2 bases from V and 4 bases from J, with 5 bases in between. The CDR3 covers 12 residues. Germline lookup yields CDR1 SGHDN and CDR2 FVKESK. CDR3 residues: CASSQTGYGYTF. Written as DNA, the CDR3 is TGTGCCAGCAGCCAAACAGGCTATGGCTACACCTTC.

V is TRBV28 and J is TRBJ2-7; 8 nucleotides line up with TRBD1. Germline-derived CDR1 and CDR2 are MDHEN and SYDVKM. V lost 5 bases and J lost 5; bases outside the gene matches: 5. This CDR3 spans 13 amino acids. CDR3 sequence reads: CASSHMDRDEQYF. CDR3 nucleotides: TGTGCCAGCAGTCACATGGACAGGGACGAGCAGTACTTC. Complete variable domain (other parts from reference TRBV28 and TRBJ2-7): DVKVTQSSRYLVKRTGEKVFLECVQDMDHENMFWYRQDPGLGLRLIYFSYDVKMKEKGDIPEGYSVSREKKERFSLILESASTNQTSMYLCASSHMDRDEQYFGPGTRLTVT.

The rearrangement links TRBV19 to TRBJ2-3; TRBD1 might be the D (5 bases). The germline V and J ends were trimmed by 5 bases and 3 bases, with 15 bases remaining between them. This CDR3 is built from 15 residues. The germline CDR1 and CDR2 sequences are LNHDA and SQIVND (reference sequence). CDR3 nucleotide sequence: TGTGCCAGTAGTTATCCAGGGTTAGGGACAGATACGCAGTATTTT. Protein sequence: CASSYPGLGTDTQYF. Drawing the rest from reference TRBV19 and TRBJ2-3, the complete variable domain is DGGITQSPKYLFRKEGQNVTLSCEQNLNHDAMYWYRQDPGQGLRLIYYSQIVNDFQKGDIAEGYSVSREKKESFPLTVTSAQKNPTAFYLCASSYPGLGTDTQYFGPGTRLTVL.

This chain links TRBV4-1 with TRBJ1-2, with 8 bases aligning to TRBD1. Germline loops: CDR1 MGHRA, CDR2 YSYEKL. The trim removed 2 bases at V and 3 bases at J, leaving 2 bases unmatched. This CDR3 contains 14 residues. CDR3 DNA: TGCGCCAGCAGCCAACCGGGACAGGACTATGGCTACACCTTC. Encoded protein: CASSQPGQDYGYTF.

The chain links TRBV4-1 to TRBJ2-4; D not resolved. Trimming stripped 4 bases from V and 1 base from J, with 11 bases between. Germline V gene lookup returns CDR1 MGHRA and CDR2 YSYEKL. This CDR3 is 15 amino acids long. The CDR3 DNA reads TGCGCCAGCAGCCCTCCCATTCAGGCCAAAAACATTCAGTACTTC. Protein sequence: CASSPPIQAKNIQYF.

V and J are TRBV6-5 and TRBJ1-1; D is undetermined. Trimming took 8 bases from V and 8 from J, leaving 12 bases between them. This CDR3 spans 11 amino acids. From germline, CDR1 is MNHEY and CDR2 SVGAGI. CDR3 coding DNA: TGTGCCAGCTATGTGGGGAGGGAAGCTTTCTTT. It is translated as CASYVGREAFF.

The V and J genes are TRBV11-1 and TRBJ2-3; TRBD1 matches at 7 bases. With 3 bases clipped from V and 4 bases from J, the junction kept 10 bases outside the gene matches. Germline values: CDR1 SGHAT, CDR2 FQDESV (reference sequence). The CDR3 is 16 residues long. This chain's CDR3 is CASSLASRQGPDTQYF. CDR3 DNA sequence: TGTGCCAGCAGCTTGGCTTCTAGACAGGGCCCAGATACGCAGTATTTT. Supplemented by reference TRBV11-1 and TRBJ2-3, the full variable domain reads EAEVAQSPRYKITEKSQAVAFWCDPISGHATLYWYRQILGQGPELLVQFQDESVVDDSQLPKDRFSAERLKGVDSTLKIQPAELGDSAMYLCASSLASRQGPDTQYFGPGTRLTVL.

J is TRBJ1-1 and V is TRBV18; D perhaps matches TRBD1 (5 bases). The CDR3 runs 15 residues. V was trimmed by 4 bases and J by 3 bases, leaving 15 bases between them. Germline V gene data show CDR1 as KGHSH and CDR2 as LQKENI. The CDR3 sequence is CASSRDPGRDTEAFF. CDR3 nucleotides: TGTGCCAGCTCACGGGACCCAGGGAGGGACACTGAAGCTTTCTTT.

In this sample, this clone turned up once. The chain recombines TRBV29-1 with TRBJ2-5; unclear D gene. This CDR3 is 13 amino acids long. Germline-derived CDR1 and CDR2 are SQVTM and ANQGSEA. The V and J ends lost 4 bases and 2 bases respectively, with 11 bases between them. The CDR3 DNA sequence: TGCAGCGTTGCGGCTTTCGGGCAAGAGACCCAGTACTTC. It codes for CSVAAFGQETQYF. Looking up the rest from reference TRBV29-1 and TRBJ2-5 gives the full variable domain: SAVISQKPSRDICQRGTSLTIQCQVDSQVTMMFWYRQQPGQSLTLIATANQGSEATYESGFVIDKFPISRPNLTFSTLTVSNMSPEDSSIYLCSVAAFGQETQYFGPGTRLLVL.

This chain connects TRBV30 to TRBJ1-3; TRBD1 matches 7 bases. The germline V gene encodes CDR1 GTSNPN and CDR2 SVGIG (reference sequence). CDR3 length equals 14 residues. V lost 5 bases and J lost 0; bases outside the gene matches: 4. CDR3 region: CAWGDSNSGNTIYF. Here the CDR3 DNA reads TGTGCCTGGGGGGACAGTAACTCTGGAAACACCATATATTTT.

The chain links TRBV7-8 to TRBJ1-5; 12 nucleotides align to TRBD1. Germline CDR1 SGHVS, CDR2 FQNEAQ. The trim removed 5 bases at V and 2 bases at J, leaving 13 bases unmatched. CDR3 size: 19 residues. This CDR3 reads CASSLNRDRGRSRNQPQHF. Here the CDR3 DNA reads TGTGCCAGCAGCCTTAACCGGGACAGGGGGCGCAGCCGCAATCAGCCCCAGCATTTT.

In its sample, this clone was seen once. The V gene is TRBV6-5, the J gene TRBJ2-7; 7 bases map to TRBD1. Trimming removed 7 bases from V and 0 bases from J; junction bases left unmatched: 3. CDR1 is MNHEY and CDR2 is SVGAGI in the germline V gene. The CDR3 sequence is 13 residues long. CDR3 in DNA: TGTGCCAGCACGGGACAGTCCTCCTACGAGCAGTACTTC. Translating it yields CASTGQSSYEQYF.

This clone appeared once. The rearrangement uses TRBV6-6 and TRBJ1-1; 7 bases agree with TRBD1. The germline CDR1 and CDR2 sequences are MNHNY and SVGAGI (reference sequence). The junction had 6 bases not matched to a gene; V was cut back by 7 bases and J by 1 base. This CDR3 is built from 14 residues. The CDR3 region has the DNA TGTGCCAGCAAGATCGGACAGGAGAACACTGAAGCTTTCTTT. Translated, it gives CASKIGQENTEAFF.

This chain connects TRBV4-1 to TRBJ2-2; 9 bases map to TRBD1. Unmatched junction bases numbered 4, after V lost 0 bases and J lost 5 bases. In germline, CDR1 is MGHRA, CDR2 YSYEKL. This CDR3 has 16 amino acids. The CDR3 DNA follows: TGCGCCAGCAGCCAAGAGAGGACAGGGGAAACCGGGGAGCTGTTTTTT. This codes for CASSQERTGETGELFF.